This TCR beta chain was sequenced during a study of blood T cell repertoires in COVID-19. On the study more broadly: Samples came from the United States, Italy and Spain, spanning acute and convalescent COVID-19. T cells, B-cell-depleted T cells, or PBMCs supplied cDNA or gDNA.

V lost 2 bases, J lost 1 base, and 8 bases lay in between. The CDR3 totals 15 residues. Per the germline V gene, CDR1 is MNHEY and CDR2 is SVGAGI. This clone was counted a single time. Original methodology: By means of reference gene primer amplification, nucleated cell counts were estimated. Clones were sequenced by immunoSEQ multiplex PCR, and TCRdb holds only the in-frame ones, with some missing. V, J and clone size were drawn from that table, and D and trimming were deduced from the DNA. The sample records about 140,000 clones, about four fifths being singletons. The sequence came from a human donor in a cohort sampled during active COVID-19. This chain joins TRBV6-5 and TRBJ2-2, with D possibly matching TRBD2 (5 bases). The sequenced material came from peripheral blood. The CDR3 bases are TGTGCCAGCAGTTACGGACTTTTGAACACCGGGGAGCTGTTTTTT. As protein: CASSYGLLNTGELFF.